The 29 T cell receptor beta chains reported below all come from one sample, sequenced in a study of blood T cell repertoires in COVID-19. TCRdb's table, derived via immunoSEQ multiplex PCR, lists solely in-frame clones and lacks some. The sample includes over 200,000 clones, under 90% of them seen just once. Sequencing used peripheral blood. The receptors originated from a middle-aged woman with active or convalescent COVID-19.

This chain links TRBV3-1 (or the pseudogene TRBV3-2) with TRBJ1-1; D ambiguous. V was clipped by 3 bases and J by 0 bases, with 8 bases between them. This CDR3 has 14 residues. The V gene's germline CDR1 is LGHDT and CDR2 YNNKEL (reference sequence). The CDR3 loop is CASSQRRLNTEAFF. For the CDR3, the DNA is TGTGCCAGCAGCCAGAGGAGATTGAACACTGAAGCTTTCTTT.

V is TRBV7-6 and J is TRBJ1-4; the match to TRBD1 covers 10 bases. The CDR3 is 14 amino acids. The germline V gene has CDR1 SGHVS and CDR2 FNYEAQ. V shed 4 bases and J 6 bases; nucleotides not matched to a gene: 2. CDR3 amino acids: CASSSGTGDEKLFF. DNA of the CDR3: TGTGCCAGCAGCTCCGGGACAGGGGATGAAAAACTGTTTTTT.

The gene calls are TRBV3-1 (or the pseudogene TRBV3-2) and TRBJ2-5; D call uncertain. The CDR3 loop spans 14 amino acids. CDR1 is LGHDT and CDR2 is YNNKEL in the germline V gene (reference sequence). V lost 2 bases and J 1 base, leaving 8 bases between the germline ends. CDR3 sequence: CASSQRTVQETQYF. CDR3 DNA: TGTGCCAGCAGCCAACGCACGGTCCAAGAGACCCAGTACTTC.

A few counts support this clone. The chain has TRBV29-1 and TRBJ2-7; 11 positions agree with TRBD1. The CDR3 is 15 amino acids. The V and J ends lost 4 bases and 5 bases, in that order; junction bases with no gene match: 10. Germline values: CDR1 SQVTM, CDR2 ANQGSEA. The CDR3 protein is CSVAGWTGGVNEQYF. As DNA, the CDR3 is TGCAGCGTTGCGGGATGGACAGGGGGCGTCAACGAGCAGTACTTC.

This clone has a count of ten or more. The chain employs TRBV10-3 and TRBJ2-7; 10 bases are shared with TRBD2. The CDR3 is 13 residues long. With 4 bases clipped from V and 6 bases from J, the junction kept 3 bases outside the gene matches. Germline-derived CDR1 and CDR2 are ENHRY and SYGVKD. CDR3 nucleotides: TGTGCCATCAGTGCTCTAGCGGGAGCCGAGCAGTACTTC. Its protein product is CAISALAGAEQYF.

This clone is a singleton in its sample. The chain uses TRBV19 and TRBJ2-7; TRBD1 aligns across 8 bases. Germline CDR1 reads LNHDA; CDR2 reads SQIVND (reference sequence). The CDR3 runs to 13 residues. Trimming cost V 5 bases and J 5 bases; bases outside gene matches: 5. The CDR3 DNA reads TGTGCCAGTAGTGAGGGACAGGTGAACGAGCAGTACTTC. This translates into CASSEGQVNEQYF. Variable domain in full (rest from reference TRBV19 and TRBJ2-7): DGGITQSPKYLFRKEGQNVTLSCEQNLNHDAMYWYRQDPGQGLRLIYYSQIVNDFQKGDIAEGYSVSREKKESFPLTVTSAQKNPTAFYLCASSEGQVNEQYFGPGTRLTVT.

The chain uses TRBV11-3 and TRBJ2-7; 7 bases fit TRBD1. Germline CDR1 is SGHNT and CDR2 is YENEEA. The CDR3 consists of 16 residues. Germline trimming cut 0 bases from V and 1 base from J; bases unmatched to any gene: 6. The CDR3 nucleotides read TGTGCCAGCAGCTTAGATCCGGGACAGAGGTCCTACGAGCAGTACTTC. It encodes CASSLDPGQRSYEQYF.

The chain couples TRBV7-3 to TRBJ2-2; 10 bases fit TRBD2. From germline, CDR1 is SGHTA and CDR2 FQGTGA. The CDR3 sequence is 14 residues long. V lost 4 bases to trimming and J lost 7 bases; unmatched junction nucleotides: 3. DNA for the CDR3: TGTGCCAGCAGCTCCGGGACTAGCGACGGGGAGCTGTTTTTT. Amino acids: CASSSGTSDGELFF.

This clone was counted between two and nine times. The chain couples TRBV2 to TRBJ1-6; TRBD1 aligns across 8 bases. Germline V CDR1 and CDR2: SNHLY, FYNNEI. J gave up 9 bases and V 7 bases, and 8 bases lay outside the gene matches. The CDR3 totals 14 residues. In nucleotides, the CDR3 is TGTGCCAGCATTGGACAGGGAGGTGGTTCACCCCTCCACTTT. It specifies CASIGQGGGSPLHF.

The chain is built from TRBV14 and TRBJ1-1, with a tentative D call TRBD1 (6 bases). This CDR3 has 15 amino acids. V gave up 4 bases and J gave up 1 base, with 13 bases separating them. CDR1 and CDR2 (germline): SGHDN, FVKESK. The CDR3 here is CASSLYRGGNTEAFF. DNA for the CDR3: TGTGCCAGCAGCCTCTACCGAGGGGGGAACACTGAAGCTTTCTTT.

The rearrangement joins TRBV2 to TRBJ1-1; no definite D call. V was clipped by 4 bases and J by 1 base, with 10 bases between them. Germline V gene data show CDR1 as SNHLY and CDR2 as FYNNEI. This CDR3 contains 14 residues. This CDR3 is CASSVDGENTEAFF. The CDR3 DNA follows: TGTGCCAGCAGTGTCGACGGAGAGAACACTGAAGCTTTCTTT.

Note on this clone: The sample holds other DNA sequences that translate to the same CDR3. CDR3 nucleotide sequence: TGTGCCAGCAGCTTGGCGGGGGGCCGCACAGATACGCAGTATTTT. Translating it yields CASSLAGGRTDTQYF. The chain recombines TRBV7-3 with TRBJ2-3; 8 nucleotides agree with TRBD2. The V segment lost 3 bases and the J segment 1 base; nucleotides outside the gene matches: 3. From germline, CDR1 is SGHTA and CDR2 FQGTGA. This CDR3 contains 15 residues. Variable domain in full (rest from reference TRBV7-3 and TRBJ2-3): GAGVSQTPSNKVTEKGKYVELRCDPISGHTALYWYRQSLGQGPEFLIYFQGTGAADDSGLPNDRFFAVRPEGSVSTLKIQRTERGDSAVYLCASSLAGGRTDTQYFGPGTRLTVL.

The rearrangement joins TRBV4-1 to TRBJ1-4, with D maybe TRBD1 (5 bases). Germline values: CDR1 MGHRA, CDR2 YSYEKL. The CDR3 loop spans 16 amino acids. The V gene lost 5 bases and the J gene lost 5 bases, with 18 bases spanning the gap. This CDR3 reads CASSASQGSGNEKLFF. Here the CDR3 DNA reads TGCGCCAGCAGCGCAAGTCAAGGCTCAGGGAATGAAAAACTGTTTTTT.

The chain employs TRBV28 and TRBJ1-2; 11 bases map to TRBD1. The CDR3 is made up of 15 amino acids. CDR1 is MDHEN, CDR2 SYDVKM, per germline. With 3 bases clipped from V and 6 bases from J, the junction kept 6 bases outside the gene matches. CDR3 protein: CASSFSRTGGNGYTF. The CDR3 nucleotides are TGTGCCAGCAGTTTCTCTCGGACAGGGGGCAATGGCTACACCTTC.

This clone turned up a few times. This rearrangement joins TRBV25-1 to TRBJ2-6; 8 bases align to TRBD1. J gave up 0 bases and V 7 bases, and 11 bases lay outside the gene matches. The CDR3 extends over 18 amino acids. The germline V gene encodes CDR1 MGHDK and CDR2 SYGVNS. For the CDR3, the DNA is TGTGCCAGCACCATGGACAGGGTGGGTTACTCTGGGGCCAACGTCCTGACTTTC. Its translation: CASTMDRVGYSGANVLTF.

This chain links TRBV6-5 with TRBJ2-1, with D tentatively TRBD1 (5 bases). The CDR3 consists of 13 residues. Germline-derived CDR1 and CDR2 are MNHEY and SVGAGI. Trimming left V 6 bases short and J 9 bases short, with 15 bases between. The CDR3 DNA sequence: TGTGCCAGCAGGCAATCTGGGGCCCTTGAGCAGTTCTTC. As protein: CASRQSGALEQFF.

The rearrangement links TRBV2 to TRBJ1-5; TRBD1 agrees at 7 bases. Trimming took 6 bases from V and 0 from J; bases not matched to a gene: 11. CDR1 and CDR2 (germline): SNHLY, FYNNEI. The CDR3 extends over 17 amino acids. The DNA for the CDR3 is TGTGCCAGCAGGGCCCAGACAGGGTGGGTTAGCAATCAGCCCCAGCATTTT. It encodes CASRAQTGWVSNQPQHF.

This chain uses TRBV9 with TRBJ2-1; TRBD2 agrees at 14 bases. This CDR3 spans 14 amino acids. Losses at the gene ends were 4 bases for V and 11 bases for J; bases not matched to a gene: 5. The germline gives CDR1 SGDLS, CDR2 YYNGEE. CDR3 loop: CASSPRTSGGQQFF. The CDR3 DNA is TGTGCCAGCAGCCCCCGGACTAGCGGGGGGCAGCAGTTCTTC.

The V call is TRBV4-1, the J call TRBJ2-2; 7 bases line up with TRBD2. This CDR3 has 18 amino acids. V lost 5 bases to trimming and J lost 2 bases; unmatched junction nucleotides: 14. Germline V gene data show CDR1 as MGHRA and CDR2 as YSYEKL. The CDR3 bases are TGCGCCAGCAGCAAAAGGTACCCTAGCGGACGTAACACCGGGGAGCTGTTTTTT. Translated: CASSKRYPSGRNTGELFF.

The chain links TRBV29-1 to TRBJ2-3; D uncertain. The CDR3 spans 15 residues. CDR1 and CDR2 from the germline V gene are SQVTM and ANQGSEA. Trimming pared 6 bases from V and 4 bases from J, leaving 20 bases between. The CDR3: CSVSSPAGNADTQYF. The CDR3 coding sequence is TGCAGCGTAAGTTCACCGGCAGGAAACGCAGATACGCAGTATTTT.

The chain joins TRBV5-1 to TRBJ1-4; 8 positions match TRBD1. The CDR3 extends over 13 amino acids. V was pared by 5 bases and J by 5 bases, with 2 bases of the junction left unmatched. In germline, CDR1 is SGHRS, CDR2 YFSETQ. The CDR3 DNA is TGCGCCAGCAGGGACAGGGTGAATGAAAAACTGTTTTTT. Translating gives CASRDRVNEKLFF.

CDR3 protein: CASSPKYRGDFLWELFF. The CDR3 DNA sequence: TGTGCCAGCAGCCCGAAATACAGGGGCGATTTCCTCTGGGAGCTGTTTTTT. The chain couples TRBV7-9 to TRBJ2-2; TRBD1 matches at 7 bases. Germline CDR1 SEHNR, CDR2 FQNEAQ (reference sequence). The J segment lost 9 bases and the V segment lost 5 bases, leaving 18 bases of the junction unmatched. The CDR3 length is 17 residues.

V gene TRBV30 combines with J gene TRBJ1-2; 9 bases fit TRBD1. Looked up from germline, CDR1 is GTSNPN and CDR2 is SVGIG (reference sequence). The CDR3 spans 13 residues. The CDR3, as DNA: TGTGCTAAGGGACAGGGCCAATTTGGTGGCTACACCTTC. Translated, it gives CAKGQGQFGGYTF.

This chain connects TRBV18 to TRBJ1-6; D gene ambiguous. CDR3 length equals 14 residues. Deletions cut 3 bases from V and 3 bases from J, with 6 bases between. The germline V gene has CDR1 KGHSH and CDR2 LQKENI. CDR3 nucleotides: TGTGCCAGCTCACCGCGGGGCTATAATTCACCCCTCCACTTT. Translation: CASSPRGYNSPLHF.

In DNA form, the CDR3 reads TGTGCCAGCAGTTACCCCCCTCCCCTTATTGGCTACACCTTC. Translating gives CASSYPPPLIGYTF. V gene TRBV6-5 combines with J gene TRBJ1-2; no clear D. V dropped 2 bases and J dropped 7 bases, with 14 bases sitting between them. The CDR3 runs to 14 residues. Germline CDR1 reads MNHEY; CDR2 reads SVGAGI.

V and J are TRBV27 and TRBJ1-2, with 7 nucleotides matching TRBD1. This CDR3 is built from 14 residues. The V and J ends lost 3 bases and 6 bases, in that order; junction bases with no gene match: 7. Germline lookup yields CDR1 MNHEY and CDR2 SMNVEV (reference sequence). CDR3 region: CASSFRDSTNGYTF. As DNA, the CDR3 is TGTGCCAGCAGTTTTCGGGACAGCACTAATGGCTACACCTTC.

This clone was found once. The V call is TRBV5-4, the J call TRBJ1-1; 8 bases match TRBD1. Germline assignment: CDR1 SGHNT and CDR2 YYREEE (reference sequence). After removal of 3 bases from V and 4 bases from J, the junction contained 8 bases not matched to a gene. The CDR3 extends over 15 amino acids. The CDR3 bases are TGTGCCAGCAGCTCCGCAGGGGGCGCTGGCACTGAAGCTTTCTTT. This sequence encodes CASSSAGGAGTEAFF.

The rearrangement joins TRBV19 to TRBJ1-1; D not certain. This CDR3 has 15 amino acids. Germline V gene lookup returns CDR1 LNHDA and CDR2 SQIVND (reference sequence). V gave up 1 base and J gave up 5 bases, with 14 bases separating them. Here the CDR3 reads CASSIAKGGVTEAFF. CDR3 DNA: TGTGCCAGTAGTATAGCGAAGGGAGGAGTAACTGAAGCTTTCTTT.

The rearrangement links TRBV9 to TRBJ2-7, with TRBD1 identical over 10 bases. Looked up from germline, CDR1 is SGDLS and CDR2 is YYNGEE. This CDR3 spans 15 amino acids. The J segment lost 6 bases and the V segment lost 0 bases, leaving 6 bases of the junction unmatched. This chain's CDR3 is CASSVAGTGESEQYF. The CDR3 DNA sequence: TGTGCCAGCAGCGTAGCTGGGACAGGGGAGAGCGAGCAGTACTTC.